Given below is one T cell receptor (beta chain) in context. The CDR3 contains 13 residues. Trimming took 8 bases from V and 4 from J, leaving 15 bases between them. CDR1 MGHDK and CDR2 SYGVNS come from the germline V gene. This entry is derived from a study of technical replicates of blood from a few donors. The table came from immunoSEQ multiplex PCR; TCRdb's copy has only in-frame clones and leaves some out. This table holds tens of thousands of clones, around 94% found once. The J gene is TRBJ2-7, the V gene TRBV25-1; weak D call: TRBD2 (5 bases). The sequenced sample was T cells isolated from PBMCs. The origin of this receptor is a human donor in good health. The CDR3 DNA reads TGTGCCAGCGAGGGTGGATCAGGTTACGAGCAGTACTTC. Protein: CASEGGSGYEQYF.